A selection of T cell receptor beta chains follows, all from one sample in a study of type 1 regulatory T cells. Their antigen targets remain unknown. TCRdb redid the calling of the reads with MiXCR, one entry per CDR3 protein. The sample includes fewer than 75,000 distinct CDR3 sequences, roughly 49% of them seen just once. Sequences were obtained from cultured non-Tr1 T cells, either the whole culture or a sorted T cell fraction (not recorded which). The receptors derive from a human donor in good health. The CDR3 runs from the conserved cysteine through the conserved F or W. D genes are given only for firm matches. Some rows have no size entry. The others give once, few or many, or a class for an expanded clone.

>-|TRBV7-2|-|TRBJ1-3
CASALSRSSGNTIYF
TGTGCCAGCGCCCTTTCTCGAAGCTCTGGAAACACCATATATTTT
>TRBD2|TRBV10-2|few|TRBJ2-5
CASSERVAGATFF
TGCGCCAGCAGTGAGAGGGTAGCGGGGGCCACATTCTTC
>-|TRBV7-2|-|TRBJ2-3
CASSRHARGAGDTQYF
TGTGCCAGCAGCCGCCATGCCCGGGGGGCCGGAGATACGCAGTATTTT
>TRBD1|TRBV7-9|few|TRBJ1-1
CASSPDRVNTEAFF
TGTGCCAGCAGCCCCGACAGGGTGAACACTGAAGCTTTCTTT
>-|TRBV10-3|few|TRBJ1-6
CATREIGNSPLHF
TGTGCCACCAGGGAAATTGGGAATTCACCCCTCCACTTT
>TRBD1|TRBV5-1|-|TRBJ2-5
CASSKGAWETQYF
TGCGCCAGCAGCAAGGGGGCCTGGGAGACCCAGTACTTC
>-|TRBV7-2|-|TRBJ2-5
CASSPLGGTIETQYF
TGTGCCAGCAGCCCACTAGGGGGGACCATAGAGACCCAGTACTTC
>-|TRBV2|-|TRBJ1-2
CASTRHDLNYGYTF
TGTGCCAGCACTAGACATGACCTTAACTATGGCTACACCTTC
>-|TRBV7-2|-|TRBJ1-5
CASSSRGGVYDQPQHF
TGTGCCAGCAGCTCTCGAGGGGGGGTTTACGATCAGCCCCAGCATTTT
>TRBD1|TRBV19|few|TRBJ1-1
CASRRGRNTEAFF
TGTGCCAGTCGCAGGGGGCGGAACACTGAAGCTTTCTTT
>-|TRBV29-1|-|TRBJ1-1
CSGPGAFF
TGCAGCGGACCCGGGGCTTTCTTT